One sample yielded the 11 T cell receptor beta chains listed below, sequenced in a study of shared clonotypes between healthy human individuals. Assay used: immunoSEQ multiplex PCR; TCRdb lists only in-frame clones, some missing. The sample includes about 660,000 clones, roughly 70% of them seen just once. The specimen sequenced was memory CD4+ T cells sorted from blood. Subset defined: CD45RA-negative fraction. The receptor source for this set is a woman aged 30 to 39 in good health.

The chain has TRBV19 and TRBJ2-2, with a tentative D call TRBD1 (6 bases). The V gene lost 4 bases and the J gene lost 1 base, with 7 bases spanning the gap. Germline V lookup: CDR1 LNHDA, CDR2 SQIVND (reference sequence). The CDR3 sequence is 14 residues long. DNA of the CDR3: TGTGCCAGTAGTACACAGGGGAACACCGGGGAGCTGTTTTTT. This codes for CASSTQGNTGELFF.

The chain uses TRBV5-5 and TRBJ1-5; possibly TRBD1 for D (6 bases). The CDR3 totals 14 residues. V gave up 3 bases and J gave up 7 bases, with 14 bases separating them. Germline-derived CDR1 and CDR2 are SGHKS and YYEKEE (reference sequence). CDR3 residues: CASSSQVGGQPQHF. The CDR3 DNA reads TGTGCCAGCAGCTCGCAGGTAGGGGGGCAGCCCCAGCATTTT.

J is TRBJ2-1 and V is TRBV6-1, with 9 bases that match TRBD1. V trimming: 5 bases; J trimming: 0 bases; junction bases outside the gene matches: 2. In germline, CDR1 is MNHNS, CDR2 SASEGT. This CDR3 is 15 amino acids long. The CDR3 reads CASSTTGGSYNEQFF. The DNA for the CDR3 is TGTGCCAGCAGTACGACAGGGGGCTCCTACAATGAGCAGTTCTTC.

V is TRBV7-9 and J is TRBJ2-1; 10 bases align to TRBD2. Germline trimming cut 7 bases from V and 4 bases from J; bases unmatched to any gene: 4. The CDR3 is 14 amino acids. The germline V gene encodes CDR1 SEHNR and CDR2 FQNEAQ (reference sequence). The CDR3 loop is CASTTSGAYNEQFF. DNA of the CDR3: TGTGCCAGCACCACTAGCGGGGCTTACAATGAGCAGTTCTTC. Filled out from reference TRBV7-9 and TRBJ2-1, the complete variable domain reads DTGVSQNPRHKITKRGQNVTFRCDPISEHNRLYWYRQTLGQGPEFLTYFQNEAQLEKSRLLSDRFSAERPKGSFSTLEIQRTEQGDSAMYLCASTTSGAYNEQFFGPGTRLTVL.

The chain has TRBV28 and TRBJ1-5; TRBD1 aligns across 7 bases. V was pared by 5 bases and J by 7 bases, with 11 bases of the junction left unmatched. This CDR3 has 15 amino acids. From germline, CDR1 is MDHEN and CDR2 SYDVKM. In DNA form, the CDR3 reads TGTGCCAGCAGTGAGTGGCAGGGGGGCGGCCAGCCCCAGCATTTT. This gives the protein CASSEWQGGGQPQHF.

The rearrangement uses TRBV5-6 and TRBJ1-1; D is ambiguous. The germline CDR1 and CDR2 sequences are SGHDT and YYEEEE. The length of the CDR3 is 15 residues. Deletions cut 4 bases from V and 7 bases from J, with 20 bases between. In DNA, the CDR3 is TGTGCCAGCAGCGAGACTTCTTCCCGGGGTTTTGAAGCTTTCTTT. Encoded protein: CASSETSSRGFEAFF.

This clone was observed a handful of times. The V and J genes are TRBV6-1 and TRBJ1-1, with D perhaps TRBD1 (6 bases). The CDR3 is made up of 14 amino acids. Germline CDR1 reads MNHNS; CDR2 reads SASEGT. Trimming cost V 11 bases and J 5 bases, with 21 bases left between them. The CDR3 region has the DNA TGTGCCTCTCAAAGGGGGACAAAAGGAACTGAAGCTTTCTTT. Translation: CASQRGTKGTEAFF.

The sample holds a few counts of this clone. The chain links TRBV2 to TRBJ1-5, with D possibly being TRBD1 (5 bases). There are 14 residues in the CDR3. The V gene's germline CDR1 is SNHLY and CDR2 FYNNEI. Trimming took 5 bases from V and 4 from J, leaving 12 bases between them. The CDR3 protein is CASSTSGGNQPQHF. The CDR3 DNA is TGTGCCAGCAGTACGAGTGGGGGGAATCAGCCCCAGCATTTT.

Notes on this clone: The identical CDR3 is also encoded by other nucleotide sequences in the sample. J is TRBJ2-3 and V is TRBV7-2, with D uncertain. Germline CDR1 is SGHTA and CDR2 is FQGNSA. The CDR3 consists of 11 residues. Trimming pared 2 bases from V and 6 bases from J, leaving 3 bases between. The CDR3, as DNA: TGTGCCAGCAGCTTAACGGATACGCAGTATTTT. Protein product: CASSLTDTQYF. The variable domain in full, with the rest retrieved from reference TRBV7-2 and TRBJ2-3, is GAGVSQSPSNKVTEKGKDVELRCDPISGHTALYWYRQSLGQGLEFLIYFQGNSAPDKSGLPSDRFSAERTGGSVSTLTIQRTQQEDSAVYLCASSLTDTQYFGPGTRLTVL.

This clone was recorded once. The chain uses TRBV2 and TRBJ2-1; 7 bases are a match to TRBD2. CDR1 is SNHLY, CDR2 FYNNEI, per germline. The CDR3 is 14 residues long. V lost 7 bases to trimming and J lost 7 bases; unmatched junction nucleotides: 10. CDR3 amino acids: CASTNGLGGNEQFF. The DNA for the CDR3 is TGTGCCAGCACTAACGGACTAGGCGGGAATGAGCAGTTCTTC.

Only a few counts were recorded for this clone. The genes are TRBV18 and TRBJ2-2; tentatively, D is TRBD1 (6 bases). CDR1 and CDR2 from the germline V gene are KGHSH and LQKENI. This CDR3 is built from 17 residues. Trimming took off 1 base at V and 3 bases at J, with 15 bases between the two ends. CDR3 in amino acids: CASSPLLQSGDTGELFF. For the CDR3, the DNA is TGTGCCAGCTCACCACTGCTTCAGTCAGGGGACACCGGGGAGCTGTTTTTT.